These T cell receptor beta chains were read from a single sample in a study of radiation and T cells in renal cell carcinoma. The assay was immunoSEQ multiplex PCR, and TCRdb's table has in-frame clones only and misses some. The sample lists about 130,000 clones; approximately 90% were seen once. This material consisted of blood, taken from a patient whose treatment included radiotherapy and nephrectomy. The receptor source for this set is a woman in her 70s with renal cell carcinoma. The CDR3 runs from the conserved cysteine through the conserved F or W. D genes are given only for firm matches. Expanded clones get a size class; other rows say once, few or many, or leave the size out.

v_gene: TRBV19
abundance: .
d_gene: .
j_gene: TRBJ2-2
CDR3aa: CASSRQATTGELFF
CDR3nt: TGTGCCAGTAGTAGACAGGCGACCACCGGGGAGCTGTTTTTT

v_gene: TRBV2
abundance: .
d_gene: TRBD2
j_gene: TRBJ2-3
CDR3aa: CASIGLAGGVTDTQYF
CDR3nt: TGTGCCAGCATCGGACTAGCGGGGGGGGTCACAGATACGCAGTATTTT

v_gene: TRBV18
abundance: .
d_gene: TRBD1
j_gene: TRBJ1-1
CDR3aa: CASSPGATGGLEAFF
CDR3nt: TGTGCCAGCTCACCGGGCGCTACAGGGGGCCTTGAAGCTTTCTTT

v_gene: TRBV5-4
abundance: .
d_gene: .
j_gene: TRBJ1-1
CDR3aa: CASSPPPAGMNTEAFF
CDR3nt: TGTGCCAGCAGCCCCCCCCCGGCAGGTATGAACACTGAAGCTTTCTTT

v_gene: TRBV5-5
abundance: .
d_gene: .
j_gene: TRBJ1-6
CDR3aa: CASSPGLGRQSPLHF
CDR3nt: TGTGCCAGCAGCCCCGGTTTAGGGCGCCAATCACCCCTCCACTTT

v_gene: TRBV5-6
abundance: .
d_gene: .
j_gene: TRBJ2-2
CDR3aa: CASSFWGARISGELFF
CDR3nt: TGTGCCAGCAGCTTTTGGGGGGCGCGAATCAGCGGGGAGCTGTTTTTT

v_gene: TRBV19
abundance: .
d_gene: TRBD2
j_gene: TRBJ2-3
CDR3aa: CASSTPGLAGADTQYF
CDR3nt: TGTGCCAGTAGTACACCGGGACTAGCGGGTGCAGATACGCAGTATTTT

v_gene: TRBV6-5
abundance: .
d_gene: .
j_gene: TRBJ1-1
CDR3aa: CASKAIGPEAFF
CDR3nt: TGTGCCAGCAAGGCAATCGGGCCTGAAGCTTTCTTT

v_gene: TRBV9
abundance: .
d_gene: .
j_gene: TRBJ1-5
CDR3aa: CASSLLGSQSPQHF
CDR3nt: TGTGCCAGCAGCCTCCTTGGGTCCCAATCGCCCCAGCATTTT

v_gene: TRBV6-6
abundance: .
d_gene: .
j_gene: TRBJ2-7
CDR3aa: CASSYSADSSYEQYF
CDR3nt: TGTGCCAGCAGTTACTCCGCGGACAGCTCCTACGAGCAGTACTTC

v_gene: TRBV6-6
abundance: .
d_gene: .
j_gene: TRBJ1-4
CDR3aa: CASRVGMVGEKLFF
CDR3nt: TGTGCCAGCCGCGTTGGGATGGTGGGTGAAAAACTGTTTTTT

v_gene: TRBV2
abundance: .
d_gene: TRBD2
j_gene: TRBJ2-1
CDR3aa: CASSATASGGFNEQFF
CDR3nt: TGTGCCAGCAGTGCCACCGCTAGCGGGGGGTTCAATGAGCAGTTCTTC

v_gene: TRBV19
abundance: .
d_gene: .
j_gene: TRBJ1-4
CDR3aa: CASSIWATNEKLFF
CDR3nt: TGTGCCAGTAGTATCTGGGCAACTAATGAAAAACTGTTTTTT

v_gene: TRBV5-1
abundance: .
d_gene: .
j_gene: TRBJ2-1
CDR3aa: CASSLRGENEQFF
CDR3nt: TGCGCCAGCAGCTTGAGGGGGGAAAATGAGCAGTTCTTC

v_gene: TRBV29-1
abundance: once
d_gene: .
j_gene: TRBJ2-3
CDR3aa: CSAKGGDGTDTQYF
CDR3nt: TGCAGCGCCAAGGGGGGGGATGGCACAGATACGCAGTATTTT

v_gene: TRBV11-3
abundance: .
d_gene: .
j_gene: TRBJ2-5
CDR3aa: CASSLGRGSRETQYF
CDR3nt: TGTGCCAGCAGCTTAGGCCGGGGGAGTAGGGAGACCCAGTACTTC

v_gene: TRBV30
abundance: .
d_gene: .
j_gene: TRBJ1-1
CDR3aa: CAFLPTGTVGAFF
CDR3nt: TGTGCCTTCCTACCCACAGGAACGGTTGGAGCTTTCTTT

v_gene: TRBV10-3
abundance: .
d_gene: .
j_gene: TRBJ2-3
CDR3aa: CASALVGQGQDTQYF
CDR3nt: TGTGCCAGCGCGCTCGTGGGTCAGGGGCAGGATACGCAGTATTTT

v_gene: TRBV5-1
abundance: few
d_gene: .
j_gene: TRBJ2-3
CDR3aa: CASSLMDTQYF
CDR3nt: TGCGCCAGCAGCTTGATGGATACGCAGTATTTT

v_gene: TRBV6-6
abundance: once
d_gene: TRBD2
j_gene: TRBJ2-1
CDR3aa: CAGSPRTSGLYNEQFF
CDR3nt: TGTGCCGGAAGTCCGCGGACTAGCGGGCTTTACAATGAGCAGTTCTTC

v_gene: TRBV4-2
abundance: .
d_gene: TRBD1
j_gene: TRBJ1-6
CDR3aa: CASSQSSLGGQGSSYNSPLHF
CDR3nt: TGTGCCAGCAGCCAATCGAGTCTAGGGGGACAGGGGAGCTCCTATAATTCACCCCTCCACTTT

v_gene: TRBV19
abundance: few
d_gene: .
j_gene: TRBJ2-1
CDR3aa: CASSLRWRVDEQFF
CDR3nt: TGTGCCAGTAGTTTACGATGGAGGGTTGATGAGCAGTTCTTC

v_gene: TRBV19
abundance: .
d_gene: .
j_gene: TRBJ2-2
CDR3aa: CASSAQGTGELFF
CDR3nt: TGTGCCAGTAGTGCTCAGGGGACCGGGGAGCTGTTTTTT

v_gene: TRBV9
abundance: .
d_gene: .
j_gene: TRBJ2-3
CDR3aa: CASSPSRSTDTQYF
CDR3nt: TGTGCCAGCAGCCCTAGCCGATCCACAGATACGCAGTATTTT

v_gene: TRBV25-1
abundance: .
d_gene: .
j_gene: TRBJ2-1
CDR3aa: CASSSSIEKFF
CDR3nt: TGTGCCAGCAGTTCTAGTATTGAGAAGTTCTTC

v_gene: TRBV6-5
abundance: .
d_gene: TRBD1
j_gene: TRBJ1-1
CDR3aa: CASSRQGGSEAFF
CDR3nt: TGTGCCAGCAGCCGTCAGGGGGGGTCTGAAGCTTTCTTT

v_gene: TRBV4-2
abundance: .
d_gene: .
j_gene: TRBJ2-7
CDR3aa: CASMQGKGSYEQYF
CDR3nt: TGTGCCAGCATGCAAGGTAAAGGGTCCTACGAGCAGTACTTC

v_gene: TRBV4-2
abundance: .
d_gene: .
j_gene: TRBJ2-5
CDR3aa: CASSSAHGVAKETQYF
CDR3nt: TGTGCCAGCAGCTCAGCGCACGGCGTAGCGAAGGAGACCCAGTACTTC

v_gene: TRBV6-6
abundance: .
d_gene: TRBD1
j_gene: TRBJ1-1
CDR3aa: CASSSGTGETEAFF
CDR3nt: TGTGCCAGCAGTTCCGGGACAGGGGAAACTGAAGCTTTCTTT

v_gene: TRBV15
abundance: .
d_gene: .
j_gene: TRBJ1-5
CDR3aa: CATSRDHLDQPQHF
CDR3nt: TGTGCCACCAGCAGAGATCACCTCGATCAGCCCCAGCATTTT

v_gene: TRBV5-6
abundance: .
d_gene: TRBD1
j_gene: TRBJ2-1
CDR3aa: CASAGQGRGDEQFF
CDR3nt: TGTGCCAGCGCAGGACAGGGGCGGGGCGATGAGCAGTTCTTC

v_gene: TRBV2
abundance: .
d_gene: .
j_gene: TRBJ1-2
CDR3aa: CASSGVVNTNGYTF
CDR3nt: TGTGCCAGCAGTGGGGTAGTAAATACCAATGGCTACACCTTC

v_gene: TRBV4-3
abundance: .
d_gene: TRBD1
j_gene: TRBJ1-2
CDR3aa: CASSPGTGRNYGYTF
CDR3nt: TGCGCCAGCAGCCCGGGGACAGGGCGGAACTATGGCTACACCTTC

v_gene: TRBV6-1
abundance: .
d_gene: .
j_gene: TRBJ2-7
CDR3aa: CASTKEGGTYEQYF
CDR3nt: TGTGCCAGCACCAAAGAGGGGGGTACCTACGAGCAGTACTTC

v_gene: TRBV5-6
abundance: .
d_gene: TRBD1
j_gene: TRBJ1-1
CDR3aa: CASSYRTGWNTEAFF
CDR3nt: TGTGCCAGCAGCTATAGGACAGGGTGGAACACTGAAGCTTTCTTT

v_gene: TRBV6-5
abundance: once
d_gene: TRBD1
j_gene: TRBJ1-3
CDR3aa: CASSATGDGNTIYF
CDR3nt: TGTGCCAGCAGTGCAACAGGGGATGGAAACACCATATATTTT

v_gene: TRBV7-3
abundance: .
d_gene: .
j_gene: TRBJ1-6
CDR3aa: CASSLGARNSPLHF
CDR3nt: TGTGCCAGCAGCTTGGGGGCGCGGAATTCACCCCTCCACTTT

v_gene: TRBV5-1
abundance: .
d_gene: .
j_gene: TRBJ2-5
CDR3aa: CASSLGGVQETQYF
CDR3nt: TGCGCCAGCAGCTTGGGGGGGGTCCAAGAGACCCAGTACTTC

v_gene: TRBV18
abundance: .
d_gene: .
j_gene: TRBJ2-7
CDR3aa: CASSPPLGRFYEQYF
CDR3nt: TGTGCCAGCTCACCACCATTGGGACGTTTCTACGAGCAGTACTTC

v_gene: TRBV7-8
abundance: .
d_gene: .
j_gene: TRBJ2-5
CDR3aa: CASSLGPQETQYF
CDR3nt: TGTGCCAGCAGCTTAGGACCGCAAGAGACCCAGTACTTC

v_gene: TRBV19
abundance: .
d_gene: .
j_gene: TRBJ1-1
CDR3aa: CASSKGQGRGTEAFF
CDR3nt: TGTGCCAGTAGTAAGGGTCAGGGGAGAGGTACTGAAGCTTTCTTT

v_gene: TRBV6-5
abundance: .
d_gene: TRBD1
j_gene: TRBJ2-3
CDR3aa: CASRGTGTYTDTQYF
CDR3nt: TGTGCCAGCAGGGGGACAGGGACTTACACAGATACGCAGTATTTT

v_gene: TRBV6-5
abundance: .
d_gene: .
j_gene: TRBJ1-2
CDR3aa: CASSPTRTRGYTF
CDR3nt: TGTGCCAGCAGTCCTACTAGGACGCGAGGCTACACCTTC

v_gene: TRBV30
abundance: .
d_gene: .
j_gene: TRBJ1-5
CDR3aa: CAWRGGRNQPQHF
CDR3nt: TGTGCCTGGAGGGGTGGTCGCAATCAGCCCCAGCATTTT

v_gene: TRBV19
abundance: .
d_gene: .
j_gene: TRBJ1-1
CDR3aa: CASKGSGTQNTEAFF
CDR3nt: TGTGCCAGTAAGGGATCCGGGACACAGAACACTGAAGCTTTCTTT

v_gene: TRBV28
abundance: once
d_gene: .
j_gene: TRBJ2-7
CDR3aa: CASSLSYREQYF
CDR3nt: TGTGCCAGCAGTTTATCGTACCGCGAGCAGTACTTC

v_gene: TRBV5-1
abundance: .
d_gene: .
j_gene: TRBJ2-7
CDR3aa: CASSPTGIPYEQYF
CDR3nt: TGCGCCAGCAGCCCGACCGGGATCCCCTACGAGCAGTACTTC

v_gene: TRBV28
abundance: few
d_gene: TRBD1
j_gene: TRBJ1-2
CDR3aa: CATRTGVNYGYTF
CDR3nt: TGTGCCACTCGGACAGGGGTTAACTATGGCTACACCTTC

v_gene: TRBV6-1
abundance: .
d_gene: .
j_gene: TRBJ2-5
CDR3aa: CASSEAHGLQETQYF
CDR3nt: TGTGCCAGCAGTGAAGCGCACGGCCTCCAAGAGACCCAGTACTTC

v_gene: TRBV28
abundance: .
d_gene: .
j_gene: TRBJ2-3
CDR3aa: CASSTGPHTQYF
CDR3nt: TGTGCCAGCAGTACCGGACCTCATACGCAGTATTTT

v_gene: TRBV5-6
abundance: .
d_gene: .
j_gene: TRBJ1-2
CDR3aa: CASSPPLGGYTF
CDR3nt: TGTGCCAGCAGCCCACCCCTTGGAGGCTACACCTTC

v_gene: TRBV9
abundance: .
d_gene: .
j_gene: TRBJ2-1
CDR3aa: CASSVAGSYSGHEQFF
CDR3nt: TGTGCCAGCAGCGTAGCTGGGTCCTATTCCGGCCATGAGCAGTTCTTC

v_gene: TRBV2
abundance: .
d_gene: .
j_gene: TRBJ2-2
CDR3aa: CASSQGYWTGELFF
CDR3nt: TGTGCCAGCAGCCAGGGATATTGGACCGGGGAGCTGTTTTTT

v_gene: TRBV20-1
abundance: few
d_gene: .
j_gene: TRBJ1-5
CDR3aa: CSAASGQPQHF
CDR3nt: TGCAGTGCCGCATCCGGTCAGCCCCAGCATTTT